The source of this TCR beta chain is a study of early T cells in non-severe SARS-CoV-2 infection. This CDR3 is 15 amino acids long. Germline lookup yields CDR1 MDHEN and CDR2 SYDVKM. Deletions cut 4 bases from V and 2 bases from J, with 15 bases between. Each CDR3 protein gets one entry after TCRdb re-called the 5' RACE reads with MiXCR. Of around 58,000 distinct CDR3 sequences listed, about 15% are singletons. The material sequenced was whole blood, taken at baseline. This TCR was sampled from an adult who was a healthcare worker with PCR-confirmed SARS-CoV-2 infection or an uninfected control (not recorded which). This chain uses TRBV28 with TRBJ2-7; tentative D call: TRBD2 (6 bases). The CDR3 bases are TGTGCCAGCAGTTCGCCCGTCCTAGCGCCCTACGAGCAGTACTTC. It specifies CASSSPVLAPYEQYF. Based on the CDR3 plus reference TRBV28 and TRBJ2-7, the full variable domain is DVKVTQSSRYLVKRTGEKVFLECVQDMDHENMFWYRQDPGLGLRLIYFSYDVKMKEKGDIPEGYSVSREKKERFSLILESASTNQTSMYLCASSSPVLAPYEQYFGPGTRLTVT.